This T cell receptor (beta chain) was sequenced during a study of glioma-infiltrating T cells. TCR alpha and beta CDR3 regions were amplified from RNA using iRepertoire nested multiplex PCR. Input was about 100-450 ng of tissue mRNA or PBMC total RNA. TCRdb ran MiXCR on the multiplex PCR reads and lists one entry per CDR3 protein. The sample records approximately 110,000 distinct CDR3 sequences, roughly 25% being singletons. This CDR3 contains 13 residues. Germline V gives CDR1 LNHDA, CDR2 SQIVND (reference sequence). V dropped 6 bases and J dropped 5 bases, with 14 bases sitting between them. Notes on this clonotype: Its antigen is not identified.

Findings and caveats of the study: Non-neoplastic patients had below-expected tissue-blood divergence, while all gliomas exceeded expectation.

This TCR came from a human donor with low-grade glioma or glioblastoma, undergoing nonglioma brain surgery, or in good health (not recorded which). V usage is TRBV19 and J usage is TRBJ2-7; D could derive from TRBD1 or TRBD2 (5 bases each). The specimen sequenced was glioma tissue, nonneoplastic brain tissue, or PBMCs (not recorded which). This CDR3 reads CASRSHGTHEQYF. The CDR3 DNA follows: TGTGCCAGTAGATCCCATGGGACGCACGAGCAGTACTTC.